The sequence of this TCR beta chain was determined in a study of T cells in Graves' hyperthyroidism and ophthalmopathy. Germline CDR1 is SGHTA and CDR2 is FQGNSA. The CDR3 covers 14 residues. Germline trimming cut 6 bases from V and 0 bases from J; bases unmatched to any gene: 3. This clonotype was counted ten times or more. Its specificity is unknown. Study findings and constraints: The model foresaw ophthalmopathy a median around 6 months prior to onset.

It was RNA transcripts that yielded the amplified TCR beta CDR3 regions. In the first-round RT-PCR of the TCR CDR3, the HTBI primer set was used. From the multiplex PCR reads, TCRdb called clonotypes with MiXCR, one entry per CDR3 protein. The sample lists roughly 710,000 distinct CDR3 sequences, approximately 40% seen once, with about a third in the top ten. Sequencing was performed on blood. The TCR was taken from a woman aged 40 to 55 with Graves' hyperthyroidism. The gene calls are TRBV7-2 and TRBJ2-7, with 9 bases aligning to TRBD1. The CDR3: CASSVQGASYEQYF. CDR3 nucleotide sequence: TGTGCCAGCAGTGTACAGGGGGCCTCCTACGAGCAGTACTTC.